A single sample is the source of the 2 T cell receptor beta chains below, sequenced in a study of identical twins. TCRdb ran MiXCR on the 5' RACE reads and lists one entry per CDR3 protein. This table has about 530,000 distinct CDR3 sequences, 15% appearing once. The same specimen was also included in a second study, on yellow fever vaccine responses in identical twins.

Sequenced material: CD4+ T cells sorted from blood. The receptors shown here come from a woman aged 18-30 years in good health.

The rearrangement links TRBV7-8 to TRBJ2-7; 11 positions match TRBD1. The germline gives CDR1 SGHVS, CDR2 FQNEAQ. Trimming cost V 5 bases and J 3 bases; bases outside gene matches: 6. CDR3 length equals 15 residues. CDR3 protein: CASSPRTGGLYEQYV. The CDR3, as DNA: TGTGCCAGCAGCCCTAGGACAGGGGGCCTCTACGAGCAGTACGTC.

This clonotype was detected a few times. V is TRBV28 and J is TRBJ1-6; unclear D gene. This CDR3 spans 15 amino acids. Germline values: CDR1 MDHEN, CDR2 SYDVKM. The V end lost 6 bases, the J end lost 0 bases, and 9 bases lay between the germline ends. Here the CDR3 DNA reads TGTGCCAGCAGCAGCTTAAGCTCCTATAATTCACCCCTCCACTTT. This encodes CASSSLSSYNSPLHF.